The 27 T cell receptor beta chains below come from one sample, sequenced in a study of shared clonotypes between healthy human individuals. Terminally differentiated effector memory CD45RA+ cells were excluded by CCR7 positive selection of CD45RO-negative cells. Sequencing used immunoSEQ multiplex PCR; TCRdb keeps in-frame clones, though not all of them. The sample lists about 2,200,000 clones; roughly 91% were seen once. The sample consisted of naive CD8+ T cells from PBMCs. The origin of the receptors is a man younger than 35 in good health. Some clones in this sample may be carry-over from other donors' samples.

The CDR3 region has the DNA TGTGCCAGCAGTTTATTTCCAAGACTAGCGGGAGCGAATGGGGCCAACGTCCTGACTTTC. Encoded protein: CASSLFPRLAGANGANVLTF. This chain uses TRBV28 with TRBJ2-6; 12 nucleotides match TRBD2. The germline gives CDR1 MDHEN, CDR2 SYDVKM. The CDR3 runs to 20 residues. V lost 1 base, J lost 3 bases, and 10 bases stayed unmatched. Variable domain in full (rest from reference TRBV28 and TRBJ2-6): DVKVTQSSRYLVKRTGEKVFLECVQDMDHENMFWYRQDPGLGLRLIYFSYDVKMKEKGDIPEGYSVSREKKERFSLILESASTNQTSMYLCASSLFPRLAGANGANVLTFGAGSRLTVL.

The rearrangement links TRBV12-5 to TRBJ2-1; TRBD2 aligns across 14 bases. Germline CDR1 is LGHNT and CDR2 is FRNRAP. CDR3 length: 16 amino acids. Losses at the gene ends were 1 base for V and 8 bases for J; bases not matched to a gene: 4. This CDR3 is CASGLGLGLAGDEQFF. CDR3 coding DNA: TGTGCTAGTGGTTTGGGGCTGGGACTAGCGGGAGATGAGCAGTTCTTC.

This clone was counted once. The chain recombines TRBV6-1 with TRBJ2-5; 8 nucleotides agree with TRBD2. Germline V gene lookup returns CDR1 MNHNS and CDR2 SASEGT. This CDR3 comprises 16 residues. The junction had 8 bases not matched to a gene; V was cut back by 2 bases and J by 3 bases. CDR3 amino acids: CASSENDGGEEETQYF. The CDR3 nucleotides read TGTGCCAGCAGTGAAAACGACGGGGGGGAAGAAGAGACCCAGTACTTC.

The chain carries TRBV9 and TRBJ1-1; no clear D. Between the trimmed V and J ends, which lost 3 bases and 6 bases, there was a span of 15 bases. Germline V lookup: CDR1 SGDLS, CDR2 YYNGEE. The CDR3 extends over 14 amino acids. CDR3 sequence: CASSARTEFSEAFF. The CDR3 nucleotides are TGTGCCAGCAGCGCTAGGACGGAGTTCTCTGAAGCTTTCTTT.

The chain links TRBV9 to TRBJ2-7; weak D call: TRBD1 (5 bases). V lost 4 bases and J lost 2, with 13 bases in between. Looked up from germline, CDR1 is SGDLS and CDR2 is YYNGEE. This CDR3 region has 14 residues. DNA for the CDR3: TGTGCCAGCAGCCCTAGGGGTATAACCTACGAGCAGTACTTC. The encoded protein is CASSPRGITYEQYF.

This chain uses TRBV28 with TRBJ1-1; D is undetermined. Germline V CDR1 and CDR2: MDHEN, SYDVKM. V was cut by 3 bases and J by 1 base, with 12 bases left in between. This CDR3 region has 15 residues. The CDR3 DNA sequence: TGTGCCAGCAGTTTCCAACCCCCCGGGAACACTGAAGCTTTCTTT. This codes for CASSFQPPGNTEAFF.

Regarding this clone: Other nucleotide sequences in the sample specify the same CDR3. The V and J genes are TRBV29-1 and TRBJ2-7; 9 bases agree with TRBD1. Per germline, CDR1 SQVTM and CDR2 ANQGSEA. This CDR3 comprises 14 residues. The ends lost 4 bases at V and 0 bases at J; junction bases unmatched: 4. CDR3 loop: CSVVGQGISYEQYF. CDR3 nucleotide sequence: TGCAGCGTTGTAGGACAGGGGATCTCCTACGAGCAGTACTTC.

In this sample, this clone turned up once. The chain is built from TRBV5-4 and TRBJ1-2; D ambiguous. Deletions cut 5 bases from V and 8 bases from J, with 16 bases between. Germline V gene lookup returns CDR1 SGHNT and CDR2 YYREEE (reference sequence). The CDR3 length is 13 residues. This CDR3 reads CASRRTPLGGYTF. DNA of the CDR3: TGTGCCAGCAGACGGACCCCTTTGGGCGGCTACACCTTC. Supplemented by reference TRBV5-4 and TRBJ1-2, the full variable domain reads ETGVTQSPTHLIKTRGQQVTLRCSSQSGHNTVSWYQQALGQGPQFIFQYYREEENGRGNFPPRFSGLQFPNYSSELNVNALELDDSALYLCASRRTPLGGYTFGSGTRLTVV.

This chain connects TRBV11-2 to TRBJ2-3; D remains ambiguous. Germline V gene sequence: CDR1 SGHAT, CDR2 FQNNGV. V dropped 5 bases and J dropped 6 bases, with 15 bases sitting between them. This CDR3 is built from 14 residues. This chain's CDR3 is CASSRLAKSDTQYF. In DNA form, the CDR3 reads TGTGCCAGCAGCCGACTGGCCAAGTCTGATACGCAGTATTTT.

The table lists this clone with a few counts. The V call is TRBV7-9, the J call TRBJ1-4; D is unresolved. The CDR3 is 15 amino acids. Per the germline V gene, CDR1 is SEHNR and CDR2 is FQNEAQ (reference sequence). Trimming cost V 1 base and J 7 bases, with 13 bases left between them. CDR3 amino acids: CASSLGHLTSEKLFF. CDR3 in DNA: TGTGCCAGCAGCTTAGGACATTTGACATCTGAAAAACTGTTTTTT.

The rearrangement links TRBV28 to TRBJ2-7, with TRBD2 identical over 8 bases. Losses at the gene ends were 6 bases for V and 0 bases for J; bases not matched to a gene: 7. The length of the CDR3 is 15 residues. CDR1 and CDR2 (germline): MDHEN, SYDVKM. The CDR3 is CASRLLAALSYEQYF. CDR3 sequence (DNA): TGTGCCAGCAGACTACTAGCGGCCCTCTCCTACGAGCAGTACTTC.

The genes are TRBV7-9 and TRBJ1-1, with 7 nucleotides matching TRBD1. J was trimmed by 5 bases and V by 1 base; bases with no gene match: 13. The CDR3 sequence is 17 residues long. The V gene's germline CDR1 is SEHNR and CDR2 FQNEAQ (reference sequence). The CDR3 region has the DNA TGTGCCAGCAGCTTAGTGGTCTTGGCAGGGGGTTATACTGAAGCTTTCTTT. The encoded protein is CASSLVVLAGGYTEAFF. Variable domain in full (rest from reference TRBV7-9 and TRBJ1-1): DTGVSQNPRHKITKRGQNVTFRCDPISEHNRLYWYRQTLGQGPEFLTYFQNEAQLEKSRLLSDRFSAERPKGSFSTLEIQRTEQGDSAMYLCASSLVVLAGGYTEAFFGQGTRLTVV.

The rearrangement uses TRBV5-6 and TRBJ2-1; tentatively, D is TRBD2 (5 bases). The CDR3 spans 12 residues. Germline assignment: CDR1 SGHDT and CDR2 YYEEEE. With 4 bases removed from V and 7 bases from J, the gap between germline ends came to 9 bases. The CDR3 spells CASSPGMNEQFF. In DNA, the CDR3 is TGTGCCAGCAGCCCGGGGATGAATGAGCAGTTCTTC.

This clone was picked up one time. The V gene is TRBV5-6, the J gene TRBJ1-1; 7 positions match TRBD1. The CDR3 extends over 13 amino acids. The junction had 4 bases not matched to a gene; V was cut back by 4 bases and J by 4 bases. Germline V gene sequence: CDR1 SGHDT, CDR2 YYEEEE. The CDR3 reads CASSDTGATEAFF. In DNA, the CDR3 is TGTGCCAGCAGCGATACAGGGGCCACTGAAGCTTTCTTT.

This rearrangement joins TRBV11-2 to TRBJ2-5; D call uncertain. This CDR3 contains 14 residues. Germline lookup yields CDR1 SGHAT and CDR2 FQNNGV. Trimming removed 5 bases at V and 5 bases at J, with 15 bases between. CDR3 nucleotides: TGTGCCAGCAGCGCGCCCACCCCCTATGAGACCCAGTACTTC. This gives the protein CASSAPTPYETQYF.

Written as DNA, the CDR3 is TGTGCCAGCTCACCACCGCCCGGACAGGGGGCATCCGGGGAGCTGTTTTTT. Amino acids: CASSPPPGQGASGELFF. The V call is TRBV18, the J call TRBJ2-2; 11 bases line up with TRBD1. The CDR3 has 17 amino acids. The trim removed 0 bases at V and 6 bases at J, leaving 6 bases unmatched. The germline CDR1 and CDR2 sequences are KGHSH and LQKENI.

The rearrangement uses TRBV30 and TRBJ2-7, with 9 bases identical to TRBD1. V gave up 2 bases and J gave up 6 bases; unmatched junction bases: 8. The CDR3 runs to 14 residues. CDR1 and CDR2 from the germline V gene are GTSNPN and SVGIG (reference sequence). The CDR3 DNA sequence: TGTGCCTGGAGTAGGGGACAGGGTATTGTCGAGCAGTACTTC. It yields the protein CAWSRGQGIVEQYF.

DNA of the CDR3: TGTGCCAGCAGCGCTCGGACCGAACCAGATACGCAGTATTTT. Encoded protein: CASSARTEPDTQYF. This chain uses TRBV9 with TRBJ2-3; unclear D gene. Germline V CDR1 and CDR2: SGDLS, YYNGEE. The CDR3 runs 14 residues. V was trimmed by 3 bases and J by 4 bases, leaving 12 bases between them.

The V gene is TRBV10-3, the J gene TRBJ1-1; D is unclear. The V and J ends lost 4 bases and 7 bases respectively, with 10 bases between them. CDR1 is ENHRY, CDR2 SYGVKD, per germline. This CDR3 region has 12 residues. This CDR3 is CAISGERVEAFF. In DNA, the CDR3 is TGTGCCATCAGTGGGGAGCGGGTTGAAGCTTTCTTT.

The chain couples TRBV9 to TRBJ2-7, with a tentative D call TRBD1 (6 bases). Germline V CDR1 and CDR2: SGDLS, YYNGEE. The CDR3 is made up of 15 amino acids. Trimming removed 3 bases from V and 4 bases from J, with 17 bases in between. CDR3 nucleotides: TGTGCCAGCAGCGGGAATCGGGACACGATGTACGAGCAGTACTTC. This encodes CASSGNRDTMYEQYF.

This chain connects TRBV7-2 to TRBJ1-4; D might be TRBD1 (6 bases). Per the germline V gene, CDR1 is SGHTA and CDR2 is FQGNSA. This CDR3 is built from 15 residues. V gave up 2 bases and J gave up 4 bases, with 11 bases separating them. This CDR3 is CASSLQGRFNEKLFF. The CDR3 DNA is TGTGCCAGCAGCTTACAGGGGCGATTTAATGAAAAACTGTTTTTT.

V gene TRBV6-1 combines with J gene TRBJ2-5; D perhaps matches TRBD1 (5 bases). There are 15 residues in the CDR3. The germline V gene has CDR1 MNHNS and CDR2 SASEGT. V lost 6 bases, J lost 4 bases, and 18 bases lay in between. CDR3 in DNA: TGTGCCAGCAGCGGCCGGGTCAGGGAAGGAGAGACCCAGTACTTC. Residues: CASSGRVREGETQYF.

CDR3 DNA: TGTGCCAGCAGCTCTTTAGCGGGAGGGCCGGCAGATACGCAGTATTTT. This encodes CASSSLAGGPADTQYF. The chain is built from TRBV7-9 and TRBJ2-3, with TRBD2 matching over 11 bases. The CDR3 is 16 amino acids. V dropped 4 bases and J dropped 4; count of bases not matched to a gene: 7. The germline gives CDR1 SEHNR, CDR2 FQNEAQ (reference sequence).

The chain is built from TRBV10-3 and TRBJ2-7, with TRBD1 matching 8 bases. Germline V CDR1 and CDR2: ENHRY, SYGVKD. Germline trimming cut 4 bases from V and 6 bases from J; bases unmatched to any gene: 11. The CDR3 covers 15 residues. In nucleotides, the CDR3 is TGTGCCATCAGTGTGAAGACAGGGGACCGCCGCGAGCAGTACTTC. This codes for CAISVKTGDRREQYF.

This clone has only one observation. The chain employs TRBV28 and TRBJ2-2, with D possibly being TRBD1 (6 bases). The germline V gene has CDR1 MDHEN and CDR2 SYDVKM. This CDR3 has 14 residues. V was pared by 8 bases and J by 4 bases, with 14 bases between. In nucleotides, the CDR3 is TGTGCCAGCGTACCCGGGACACTCACCGGGGAGCTGTTTTTT. Amino acids: CASVPGTLTGELFF.

Concerning this clone: This sample includes further DNA sequences coding for the same CDR3. This chain uses TRBV29-1 with TRBJ2-7, with D hard to call. Germline CDR1 and CDR2: SQVTM and ANQGSEA. The CDR3 contains 10 residues. The V gene lost 4 bases and the J gene lost 1 base, with 2 bases spanning the gap. CDR3 DNA: TGCAGCGTTGTTTCCTACGAGCAGTACTTC. Its protein product is CSVVSYEQYF.

As DNA, the CDR3 is TGTGCCAGCAGTGAAGAGTTTTATAGCAATCAGCCCCAGCATTTT. It specifies CASSEEFYSNQPQHF. The V and J genes are TRBV6-1 and TRBJ1-5; D gene unclear. The germline V gene has CDR1 MNHNS and CDR2 SASEGT. V lost 1 base and J 0 bases, leaving 7 bases between the germline ends. The CDR3 is made up of 15 amino acids.